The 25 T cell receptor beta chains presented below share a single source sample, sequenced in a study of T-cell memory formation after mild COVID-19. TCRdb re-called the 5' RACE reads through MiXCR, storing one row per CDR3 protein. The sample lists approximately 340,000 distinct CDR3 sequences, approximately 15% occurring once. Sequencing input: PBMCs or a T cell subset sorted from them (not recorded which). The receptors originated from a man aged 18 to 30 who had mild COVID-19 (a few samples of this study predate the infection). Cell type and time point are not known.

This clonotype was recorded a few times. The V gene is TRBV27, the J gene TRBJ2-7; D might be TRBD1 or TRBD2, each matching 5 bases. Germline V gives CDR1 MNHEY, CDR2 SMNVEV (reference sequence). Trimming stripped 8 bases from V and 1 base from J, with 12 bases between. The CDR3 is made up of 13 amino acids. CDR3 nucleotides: TGTGCCAGCGGATGGGGGACGTCCTACGAGCAGTACTTC. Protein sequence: CASGWGTSYEQYF.

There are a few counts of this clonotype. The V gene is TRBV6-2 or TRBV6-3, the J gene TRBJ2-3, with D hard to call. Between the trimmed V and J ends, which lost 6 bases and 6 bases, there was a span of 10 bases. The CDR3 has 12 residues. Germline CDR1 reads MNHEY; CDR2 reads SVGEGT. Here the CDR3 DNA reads TGTGCCAGCAGCCCTTTTGATGATACGCAGTATTTT. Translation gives CASSPFDDTQYF.

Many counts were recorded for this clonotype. The CDR3, as DNA: TGCGCCAGCAGCTTGTATTCGAACACTGAAGCTTTCTTT. It encodes CASSLYSNTEAFF. The chain has TRBV5-1 and TRBJ1-1, with D uncertain. The CDR3 length is 13 residues. V gave up 1 base and J gave up 1 base, with 5 bases separating them. The germline gives CDR1 SGHRS, CDR2 YFSETQ.

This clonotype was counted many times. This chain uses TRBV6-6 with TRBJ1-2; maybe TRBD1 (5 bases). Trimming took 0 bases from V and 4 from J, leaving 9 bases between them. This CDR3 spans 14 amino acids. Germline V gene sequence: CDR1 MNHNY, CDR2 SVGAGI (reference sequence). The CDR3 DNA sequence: TGTGCCAGCAGTTACTCGGGGCAGTCCTATGGCTACACCTTC. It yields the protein CASSYSGQSYGYTF.

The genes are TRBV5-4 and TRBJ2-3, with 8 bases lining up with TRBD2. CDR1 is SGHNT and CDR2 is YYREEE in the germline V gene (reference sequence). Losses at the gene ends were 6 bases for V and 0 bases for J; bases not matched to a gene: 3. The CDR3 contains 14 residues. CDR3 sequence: CASNPGGSTDTQYF. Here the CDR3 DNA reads TGTGCCAGCAACCCGGGGGGGAGCACAGATACGCAGTATTTT. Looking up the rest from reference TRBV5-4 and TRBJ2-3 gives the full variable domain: ETGVTQSPTHLIKTRGQQVTLRCSSQSGHNTVSWYQQALGQGPQFIFQYYREEENGRGNFPPRFSGLQFPNYSSELNVNALELDDSALYLCASNPGGSTDTQYFGPGTRLTVL.

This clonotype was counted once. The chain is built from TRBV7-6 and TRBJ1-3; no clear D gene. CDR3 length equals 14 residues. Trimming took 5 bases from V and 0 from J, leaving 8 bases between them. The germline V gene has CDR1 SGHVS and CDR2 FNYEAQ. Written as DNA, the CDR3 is TGTGCCAGCAGCCCCGCGGCCTCTGGAAACACCATATATTTT. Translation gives CASSPAASGNTIYF.

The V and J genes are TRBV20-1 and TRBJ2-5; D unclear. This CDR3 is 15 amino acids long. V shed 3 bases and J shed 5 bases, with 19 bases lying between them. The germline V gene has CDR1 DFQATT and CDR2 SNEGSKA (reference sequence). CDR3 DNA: TGCAGTGCTAGTTTCCAGGATGGGTACGGCGAGACCCAGTACTTC. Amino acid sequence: CSASFQDGYGETQYF.

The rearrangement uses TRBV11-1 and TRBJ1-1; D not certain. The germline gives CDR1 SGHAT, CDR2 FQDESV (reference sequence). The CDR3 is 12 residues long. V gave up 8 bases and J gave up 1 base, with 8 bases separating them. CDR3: CASVPQNTEAFF. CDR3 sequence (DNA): TGTGCCAGCGTCCCGCAGAACACTGAAGCTTTCTTT.

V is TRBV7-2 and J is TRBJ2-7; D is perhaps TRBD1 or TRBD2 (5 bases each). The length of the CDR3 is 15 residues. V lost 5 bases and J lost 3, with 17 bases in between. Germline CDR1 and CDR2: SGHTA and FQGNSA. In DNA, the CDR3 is TGTGCCAGCAGCCTCCGGATGGGGGTCGACTACGAGCAGTACTTC. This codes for CASSLRMGVDYEQYF.

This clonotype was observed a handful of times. CDR3 region: CASSQESAGVREKLFF. Here the CDR3 DNA reads TGCGCCAGCAGCCAAGAGTCGGCAGGGGTTCGTGAAAAACTGTTTTTT. The V gene is TRBV4-3, the J gene TRBJ1-4, with a tentative D call TRBD1 (6 bases). CDR1 and CDR2 from the germline V gene are LGHNA and YSLEER. Trimming removed 0 bases at V and 7 bases at J, with 15 bases between. The CDR3 totals 16 residues.

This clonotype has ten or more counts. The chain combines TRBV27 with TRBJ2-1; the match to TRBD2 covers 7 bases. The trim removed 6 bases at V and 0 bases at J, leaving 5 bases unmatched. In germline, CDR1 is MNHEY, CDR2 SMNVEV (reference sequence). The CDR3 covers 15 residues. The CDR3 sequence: CASSWSGTSYNEQFF. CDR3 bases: TGTGCCAGCAGCTGGAGCGGGACCTCCTACAATGAGCAGTTCTTC.

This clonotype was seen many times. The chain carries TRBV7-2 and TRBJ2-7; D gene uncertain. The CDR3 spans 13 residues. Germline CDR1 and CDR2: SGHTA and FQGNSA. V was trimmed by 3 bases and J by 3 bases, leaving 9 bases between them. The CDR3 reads CASSFENYYEQYV. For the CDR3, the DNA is TGTGCCAGCAGCTTTGAGAATTACTACGAGCAGTACGTC.

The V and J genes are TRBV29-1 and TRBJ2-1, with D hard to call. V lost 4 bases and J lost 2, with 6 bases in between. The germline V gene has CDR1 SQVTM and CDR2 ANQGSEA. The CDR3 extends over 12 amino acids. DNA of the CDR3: TGCAGCGTTGGGGGTCCCTACAATGAGCAGTTCTTC. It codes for CSVGGPYNEQFF.

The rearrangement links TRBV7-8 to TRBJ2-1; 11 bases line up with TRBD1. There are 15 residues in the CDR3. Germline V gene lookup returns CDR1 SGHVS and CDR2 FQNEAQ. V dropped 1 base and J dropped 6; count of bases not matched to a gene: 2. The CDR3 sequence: CASSLGGTGGNEQFF. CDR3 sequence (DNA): TGTGCCAGCAGCTTAGGCGGGACAGGGGGCAATGAGCAGTTCTTC.

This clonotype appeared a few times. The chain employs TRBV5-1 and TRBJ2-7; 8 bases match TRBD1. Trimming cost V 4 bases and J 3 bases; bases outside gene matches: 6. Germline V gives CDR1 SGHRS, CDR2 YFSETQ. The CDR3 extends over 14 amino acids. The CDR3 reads CASSLSGGHYEQYF. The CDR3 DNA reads TGCGCCAGCAGCCTTTCAGGGGGCCACTACGAGCAGTACTTC.

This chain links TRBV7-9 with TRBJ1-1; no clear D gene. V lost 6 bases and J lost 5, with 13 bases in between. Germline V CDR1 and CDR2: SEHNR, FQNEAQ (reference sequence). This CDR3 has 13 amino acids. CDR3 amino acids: CASSPIAWTEAFF. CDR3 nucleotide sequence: TGTGCCAGCAGTCCCATCGCGTGGACTGAAGCTTTCTTT.

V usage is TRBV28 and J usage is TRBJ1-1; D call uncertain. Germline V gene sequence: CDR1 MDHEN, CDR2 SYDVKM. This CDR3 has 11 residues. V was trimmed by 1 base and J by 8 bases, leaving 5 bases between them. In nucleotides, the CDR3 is TGTGCCAGCAGTTTATTCGGGGAAGCTTTCTTT. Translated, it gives CASSLFGEAFF. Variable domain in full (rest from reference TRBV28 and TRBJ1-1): DVKVTQSSRYLVKRTGEKVFLECVQDMDHENMFWYRQDPGLGLRLIYFSYDVKMKEKGDIPEGYSVSREKKERFSLILESASTNQTSMYLCASSLFGEAFFGQGTRLTVV.

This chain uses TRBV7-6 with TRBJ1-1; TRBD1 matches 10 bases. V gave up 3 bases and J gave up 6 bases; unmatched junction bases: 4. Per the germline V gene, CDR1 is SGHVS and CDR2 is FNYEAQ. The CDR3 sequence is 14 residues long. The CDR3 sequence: CASSFPGQGPEAFF. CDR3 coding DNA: TGTGCCAGCAGCTTCCCGGGACAGGGGCCTGAAGCTTTCTTT.

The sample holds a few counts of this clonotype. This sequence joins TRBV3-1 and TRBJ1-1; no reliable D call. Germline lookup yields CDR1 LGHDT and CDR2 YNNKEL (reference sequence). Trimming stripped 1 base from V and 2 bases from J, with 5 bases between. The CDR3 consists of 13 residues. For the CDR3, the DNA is TGTGCCAGCAGCCAAGGTCGTAACACTGAAGCTTTCTTT. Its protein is CASSQGRNTEAFF.

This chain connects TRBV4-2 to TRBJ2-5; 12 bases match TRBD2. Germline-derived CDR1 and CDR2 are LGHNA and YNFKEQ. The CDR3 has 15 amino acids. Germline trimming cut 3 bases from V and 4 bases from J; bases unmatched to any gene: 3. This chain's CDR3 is CASSQGGLAGETQYF. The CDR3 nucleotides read TGTGCCAGCAGCCAGGGGGGACTAGCGGGAGAGACCCAGTACTTC.

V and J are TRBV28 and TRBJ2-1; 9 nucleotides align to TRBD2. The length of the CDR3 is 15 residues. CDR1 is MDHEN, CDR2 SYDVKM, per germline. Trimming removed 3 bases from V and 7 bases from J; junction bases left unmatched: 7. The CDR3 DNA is TGTGCCAGCAGTTTTCGCGGGGGGGGCTCGAATGAGCAGTTCTTC. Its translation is CASSFRGGGSNEQFF.

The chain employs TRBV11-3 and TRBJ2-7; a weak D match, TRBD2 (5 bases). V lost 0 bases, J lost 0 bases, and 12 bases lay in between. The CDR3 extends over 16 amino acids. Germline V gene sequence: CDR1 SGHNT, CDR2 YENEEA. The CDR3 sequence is CASSLDRWRFSYEQYV. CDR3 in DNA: TGTGCCAGCAGCTTAGATCGTTGGAGGTTCTCCTACGAGCAGTACGTC.

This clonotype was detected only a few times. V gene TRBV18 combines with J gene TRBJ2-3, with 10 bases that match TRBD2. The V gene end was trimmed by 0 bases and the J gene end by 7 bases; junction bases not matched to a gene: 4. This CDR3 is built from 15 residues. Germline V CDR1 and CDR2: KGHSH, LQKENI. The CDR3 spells CASSPPSGGAHTQYF. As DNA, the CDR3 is TGTGCCAGCTCACCACCGAGCGGGGGGGCGCATACGCAGTATTTT. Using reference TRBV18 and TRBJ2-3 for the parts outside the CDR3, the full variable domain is NAGVMQNPRHLVRRRGQEARLRCSPMKGHSHVYWYRQLPEEGLKFMVYLQKENIIDESGMPKERFSAEFPKEGPSILRIQQVVRGDSAAYFCASSPPSGGAHTQYFGPGTRLTVL.

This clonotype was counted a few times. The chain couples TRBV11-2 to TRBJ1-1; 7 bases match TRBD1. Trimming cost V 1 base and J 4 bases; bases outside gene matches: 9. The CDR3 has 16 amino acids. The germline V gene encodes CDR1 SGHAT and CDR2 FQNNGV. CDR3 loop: CASSLVRAGGSTEAFF. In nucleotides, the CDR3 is TGTGCCAGCAGCTTAGTTAGGGCAGGGGGAAGCACTGAAGCTTTCTTT. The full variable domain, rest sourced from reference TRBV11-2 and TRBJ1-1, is EAGVAQSPRYKIIEKRQSVAFWCNPISGHATLYWYQQILGQGPKLLIQFQNNGVVDDSQLPKDRFSAERLKGVDSTLKIQPAKLEDSAVYLCASSLVRAGGSTEAFFGQGTRLTVV.

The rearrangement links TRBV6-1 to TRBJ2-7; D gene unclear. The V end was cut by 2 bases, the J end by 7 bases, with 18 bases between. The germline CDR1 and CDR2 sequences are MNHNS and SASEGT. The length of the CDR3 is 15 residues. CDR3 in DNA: TGTGCCAGCAGTGAACAAGTAAACTCGTGGTTTGAGCAGTACGTC. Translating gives CASSEQVNSWFEQYV.